This T cell receptor beta chain was observed in a study of radiotherapy plus CTLA-4 blockade in lung cancer. Sequencing was performed with immunoSEQ multiplex PCR; in TCRdb, only in-frame clones are kept and a portion is missing. The repertoire holds under 110,000 clones, with under 90% as singletons. V lost 4 bases and J lost 5, with 10 bases in between. CDR1 and CDR2 (germline): SGHNT, YENEEA. The CDR3 covers 13 residues. This clonotype was obtained from a human donor with non-small cell lung cancer that progressed on radiotherapy plus ipilimumab. Some clones in this sample may be carry-over from other donors' samples. This chain connects TRBV11-3 to TRBJ2-3; D is unclear. The source material was peripheral blood, sampled from a patient treated with radiotherapy plus ipilimumab. CDR3 loop: CASSSGLVDTQYF. The CDR3 DNA follows: TGTGCCAGCAGCTCAGGCCTAGTAGATACGCAGTATTTT.